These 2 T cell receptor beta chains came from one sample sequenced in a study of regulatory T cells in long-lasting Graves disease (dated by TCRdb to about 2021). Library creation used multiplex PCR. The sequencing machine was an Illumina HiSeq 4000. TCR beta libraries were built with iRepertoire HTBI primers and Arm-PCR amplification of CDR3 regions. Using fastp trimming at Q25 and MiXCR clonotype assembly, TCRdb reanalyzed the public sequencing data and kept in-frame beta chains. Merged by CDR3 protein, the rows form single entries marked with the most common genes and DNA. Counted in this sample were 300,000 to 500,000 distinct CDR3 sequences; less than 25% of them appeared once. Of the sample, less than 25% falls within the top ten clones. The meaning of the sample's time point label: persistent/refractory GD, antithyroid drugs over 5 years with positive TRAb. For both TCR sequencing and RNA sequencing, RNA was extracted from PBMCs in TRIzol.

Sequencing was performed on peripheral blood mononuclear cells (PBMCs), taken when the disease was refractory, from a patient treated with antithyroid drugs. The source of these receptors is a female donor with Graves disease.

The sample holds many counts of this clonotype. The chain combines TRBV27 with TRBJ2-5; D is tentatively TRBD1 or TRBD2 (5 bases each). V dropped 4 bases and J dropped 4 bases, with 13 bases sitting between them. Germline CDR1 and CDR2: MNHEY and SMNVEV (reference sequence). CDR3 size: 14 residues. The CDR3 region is CASSYKGTPETQYF. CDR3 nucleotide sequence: TGTGCCAGCAGTTATAAGGGGACGCCAGAGACCCAGTACTTC.

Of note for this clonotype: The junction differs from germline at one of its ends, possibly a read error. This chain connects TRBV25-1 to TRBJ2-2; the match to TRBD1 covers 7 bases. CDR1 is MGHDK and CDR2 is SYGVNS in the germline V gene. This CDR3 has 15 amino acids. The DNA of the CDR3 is TGTGCCAGCAGTGAGACAGGGATAAACACCGGGGAGCTGCTTTTT. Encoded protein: CASSETGINTGELLF.